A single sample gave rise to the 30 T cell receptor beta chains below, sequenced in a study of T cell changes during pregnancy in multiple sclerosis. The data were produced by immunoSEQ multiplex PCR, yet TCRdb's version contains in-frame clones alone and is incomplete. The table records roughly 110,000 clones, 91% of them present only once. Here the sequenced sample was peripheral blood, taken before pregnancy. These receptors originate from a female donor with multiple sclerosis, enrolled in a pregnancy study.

The CDR3 region is CASSLNLAGDTQYF. For the CDR3, the DNA is TGTGCCAGCAGCTTGAATCTAGCGGGGGATACGCAGTATTTT. The chain combines TRBV5-6 with TRBJ2-3; 9 positions match TRBD2. The CDR3 consists of 14 residues. Losses at the gene ends were 1 base for V and 6 bases for J; bases not matched to a gene: 3. Germline CDR1 and CDR2: SGHDT and YYEEEE.

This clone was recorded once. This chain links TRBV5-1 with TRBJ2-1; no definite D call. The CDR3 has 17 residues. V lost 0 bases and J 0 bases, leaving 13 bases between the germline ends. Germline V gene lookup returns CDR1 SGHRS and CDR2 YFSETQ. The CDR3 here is CASSLGAGQSSYNEQFF. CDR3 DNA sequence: TGCGCCAGCAGCTTGGGGGCAGGCCAGAGCTCCTACAATGAGCAGTTCTTC.

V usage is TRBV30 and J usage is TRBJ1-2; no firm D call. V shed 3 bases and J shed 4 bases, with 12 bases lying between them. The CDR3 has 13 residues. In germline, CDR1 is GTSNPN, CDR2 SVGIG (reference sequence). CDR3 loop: CAWSASGGYGYTF. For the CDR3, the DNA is TGTGCCTGGAGCGCCTCGGGTGGCTATGGCTACACCTTC.

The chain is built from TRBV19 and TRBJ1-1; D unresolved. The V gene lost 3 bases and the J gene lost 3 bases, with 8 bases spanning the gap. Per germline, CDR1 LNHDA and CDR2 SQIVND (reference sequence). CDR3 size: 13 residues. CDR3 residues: CASSIRRDTEAFF. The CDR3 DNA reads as TGTGCCAGTAGTATCCGGCGGGACACTGAAGCTTTCTTT.

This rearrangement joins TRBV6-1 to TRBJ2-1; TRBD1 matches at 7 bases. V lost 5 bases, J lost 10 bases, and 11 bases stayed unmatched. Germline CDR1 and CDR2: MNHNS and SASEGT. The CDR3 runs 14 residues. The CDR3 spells CASSSELNRGEQFF. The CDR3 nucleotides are TGTGCCAGCAGTTCCGAATTGAACAGGGGCGAGCAGTTCTTC.

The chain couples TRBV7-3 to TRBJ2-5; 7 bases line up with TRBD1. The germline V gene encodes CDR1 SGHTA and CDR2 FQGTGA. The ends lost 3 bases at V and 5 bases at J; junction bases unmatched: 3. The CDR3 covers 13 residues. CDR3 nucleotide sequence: TGTGCCAGCAGCTTGACAGGGACGGAGACCCAGTACTTC. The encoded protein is CASSLTGTETQYF.

The CDR3 reads CASSPGLAGLTDTQYF. CDR3 nucleotide sequence: TGTGCCAGCAGCCCGGGACTAGCGGGGCTCACAGATACGCAGTATTTT. The chain is built from TRBV5-5 and TRBJ2-3, with TRBD2 matching 13 bases. V dropped 4 bases and J dropped 2; count of bases not matched to a gene: 4. Germline CDR1 and CDR2: SGHKS and YYEKEE (reference sequence). The CDR3 length is 16 residues.

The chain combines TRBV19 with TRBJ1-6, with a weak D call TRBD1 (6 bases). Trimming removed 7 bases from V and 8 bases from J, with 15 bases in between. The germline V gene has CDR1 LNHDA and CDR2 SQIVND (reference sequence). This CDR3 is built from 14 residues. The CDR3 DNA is TGTGCCAGTACCGTTCGGGGGGCGGATTCACCCCTCCACTTT. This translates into CASTVRGADSPLHF.

In DNA form, the CDR3 reads TGCGCCAGCAGCTCATCACCGGGACTCAACACCGGGGAGCTGTTTTTT. This sequence encodes CASSSSPGLNTGELFF. The chain employs TRBV5-1 and TRBJ2-2; D may be TRBD2 (6 bases). The germline V gene has CDR1 SGHRS and CDR2 YFSETQ. Trimming removed 3 bases at V and 2 bases at J, with 14 bases between. CDR3 length: 16 residues.

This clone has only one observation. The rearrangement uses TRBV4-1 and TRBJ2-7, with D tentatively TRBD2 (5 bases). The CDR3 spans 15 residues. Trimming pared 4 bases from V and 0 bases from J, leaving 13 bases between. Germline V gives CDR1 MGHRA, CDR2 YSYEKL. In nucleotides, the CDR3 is TGCGCCAGCAGCCCCCAGCGGTTCAGCTCCTACGAGCAGTACTTC. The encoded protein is CASSPQRFSSYEQYF.

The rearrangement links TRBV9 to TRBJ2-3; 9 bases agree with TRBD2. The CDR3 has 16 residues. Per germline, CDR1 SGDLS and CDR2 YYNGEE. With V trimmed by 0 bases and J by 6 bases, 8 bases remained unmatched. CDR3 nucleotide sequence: TGTGCCAGCAGCGTAGCTCGCGGGGGGGCCTGGGATACGCAGTATTTT. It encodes CASSVARGGAWDTQYF.

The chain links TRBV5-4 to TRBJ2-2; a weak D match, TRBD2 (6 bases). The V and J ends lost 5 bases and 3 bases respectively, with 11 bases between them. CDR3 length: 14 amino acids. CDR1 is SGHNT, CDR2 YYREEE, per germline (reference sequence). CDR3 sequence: CASSGGFDTGELFF. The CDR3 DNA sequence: TGTGCCAGCAGTGGGGGGTTCGACACCGGGGAGCTGTTTTTT.

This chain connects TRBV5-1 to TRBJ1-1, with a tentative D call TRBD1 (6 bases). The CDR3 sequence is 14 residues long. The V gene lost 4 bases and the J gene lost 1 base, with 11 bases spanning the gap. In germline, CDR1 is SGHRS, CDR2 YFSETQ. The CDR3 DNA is TGCGCCAGCAGCCTGGGACACAAGAACACTGAAGCTTTCTTT. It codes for CASSLGHKNTEAFF.

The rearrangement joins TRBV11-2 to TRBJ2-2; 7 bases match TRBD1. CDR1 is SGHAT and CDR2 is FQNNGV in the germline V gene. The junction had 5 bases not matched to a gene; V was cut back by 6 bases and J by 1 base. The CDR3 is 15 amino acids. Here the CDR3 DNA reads TGTGCCAGCAGGTCGGGACAGCTGAACACCGGGGAGCTGTTTTTT. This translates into CASRSGQLNTGELFF.

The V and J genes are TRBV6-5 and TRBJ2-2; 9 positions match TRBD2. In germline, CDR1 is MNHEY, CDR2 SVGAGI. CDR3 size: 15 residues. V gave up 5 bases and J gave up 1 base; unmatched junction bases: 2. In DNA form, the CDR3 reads TGTGCCAGCAGTCTAGCGGGGAGGAACACCGGGGAGCTGTTTTTT. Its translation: CASSLAGRNTGELFF.

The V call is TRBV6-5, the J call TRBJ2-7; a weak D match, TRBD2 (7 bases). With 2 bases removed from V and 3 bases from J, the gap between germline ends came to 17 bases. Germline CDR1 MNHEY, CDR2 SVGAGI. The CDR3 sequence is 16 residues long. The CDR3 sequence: CASSYGRGVAHYEQYF. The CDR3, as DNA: TGTGCCAGCAGTTACGGGAGGGGGGTAGCCCACTACGAGCAGTACTTC.

The chain's CDR3 is CASNGLTENTEAFF. CDR3 nucleotide sequence: TGTGCCAGCAACGGACTGACTGAGAACACTGAAGCTTTCTTT. The chain joins TRBV11-3 to TRBJ1-1; unclear D gene. This CDR3 is built from 14 residues. Germline CDR1 and CDR2: SGHNT and YENEEA. V gave up 7 bases and J gave up 1 base, with 13 bases separating them.

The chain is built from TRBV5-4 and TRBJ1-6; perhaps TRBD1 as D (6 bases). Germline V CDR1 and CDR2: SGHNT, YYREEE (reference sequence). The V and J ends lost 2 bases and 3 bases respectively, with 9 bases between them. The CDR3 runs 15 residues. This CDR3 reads CASSLQGLYNSPLHF. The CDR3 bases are TGTGCCAGCAGCTTACAGGGTCTCTATAATTCACCCCTCCACTTT.

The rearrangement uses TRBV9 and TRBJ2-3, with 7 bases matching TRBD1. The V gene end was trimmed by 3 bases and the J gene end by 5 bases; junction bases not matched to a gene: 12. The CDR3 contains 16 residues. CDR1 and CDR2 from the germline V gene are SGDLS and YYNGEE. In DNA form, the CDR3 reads TGTGCCAGCAGCGGTCGGGAAGGGGGCCACGGAGATACGCAGTATTTT. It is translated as CASSGREGGHGDTQYF.

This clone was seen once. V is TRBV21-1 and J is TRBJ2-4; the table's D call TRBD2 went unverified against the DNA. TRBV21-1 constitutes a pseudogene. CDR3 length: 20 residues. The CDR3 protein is CASSKEGRLAELEAKNIQYF. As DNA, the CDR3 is TGTGCCAGCAGCAAAGAGGGGAGACTAGCGGAATTAGAAGCCAAAAACATTCAGTACTTC.

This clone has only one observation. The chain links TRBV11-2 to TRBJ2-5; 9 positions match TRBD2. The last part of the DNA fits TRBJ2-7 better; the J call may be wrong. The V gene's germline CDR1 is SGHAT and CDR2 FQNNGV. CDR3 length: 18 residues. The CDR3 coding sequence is TGTGCCAGCAGCTTAGTTCACTCCGCTAGCGGGGTCTCCTACGAGCAGTACTTC. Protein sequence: CASSLVHSASGVSYEQYF.

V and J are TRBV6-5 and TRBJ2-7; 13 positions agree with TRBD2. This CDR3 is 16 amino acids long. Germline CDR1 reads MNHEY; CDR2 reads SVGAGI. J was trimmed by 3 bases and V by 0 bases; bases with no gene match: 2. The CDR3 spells CASSYSGLAGSYEQYF. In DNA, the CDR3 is TGTGCCAGCAGTTACTCGGGACTAGCGGGAAGCTACGAGCAGTACTTC.

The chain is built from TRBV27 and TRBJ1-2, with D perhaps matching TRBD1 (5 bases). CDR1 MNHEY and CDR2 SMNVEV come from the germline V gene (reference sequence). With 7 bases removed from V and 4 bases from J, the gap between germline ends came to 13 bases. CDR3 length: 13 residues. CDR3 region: CASKFQGVYGYTF. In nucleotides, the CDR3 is TGTGCCAGCAAGTTCCAGGGCGTCTATGGCTACACCTTC.

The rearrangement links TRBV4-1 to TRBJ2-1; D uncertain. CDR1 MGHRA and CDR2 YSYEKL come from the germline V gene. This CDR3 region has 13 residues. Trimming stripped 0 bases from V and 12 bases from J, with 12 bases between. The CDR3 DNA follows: TGCGCCAGCAGCCAAGACGCCTACGGTGGGCAGTTCTTC. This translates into CASSQDAYGGQFF.

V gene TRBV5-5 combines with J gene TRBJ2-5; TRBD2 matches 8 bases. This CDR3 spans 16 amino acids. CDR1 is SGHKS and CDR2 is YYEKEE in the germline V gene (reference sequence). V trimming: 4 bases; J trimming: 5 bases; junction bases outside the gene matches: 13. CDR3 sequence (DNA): TGTGCCAGCAGCCCCCCGGGAATAGCGGGAACGGAGACCCAGTACTTC. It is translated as CASSPPGIAGTETQYF. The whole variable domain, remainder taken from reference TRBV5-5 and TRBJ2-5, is DAGVTQSPTHLIKTRGQQVTLRCSPISGHKSVSWYQQVLGQGPQFIFQYYEKEERGRGNFPDRFSARQFPNYSSELNVNALLLGDSALYLCASSPPGIAGTETQYFGPGTRLLVL.

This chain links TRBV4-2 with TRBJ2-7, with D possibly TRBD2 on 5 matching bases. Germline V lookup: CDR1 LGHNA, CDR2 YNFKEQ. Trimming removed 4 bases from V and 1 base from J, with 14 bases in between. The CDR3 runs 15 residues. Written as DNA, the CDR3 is TGTGCCAGCAGCCGATCGGACTCTCTTTCCTACGAGCAGTACTTC. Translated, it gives CASSRSDSLSYEQYF.

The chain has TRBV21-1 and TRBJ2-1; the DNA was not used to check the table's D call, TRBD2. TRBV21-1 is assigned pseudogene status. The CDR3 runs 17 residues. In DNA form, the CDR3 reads TGTGCCAGCAGCAAAGATCAGCGGGGGGACACCTACAATGAGCAGTTCTTC. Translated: CASSKDQRGDTYNEQFF.

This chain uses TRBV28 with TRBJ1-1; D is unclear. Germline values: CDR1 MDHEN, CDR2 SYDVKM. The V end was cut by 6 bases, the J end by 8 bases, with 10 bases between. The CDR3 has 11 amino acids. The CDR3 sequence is CASSTHREAFF. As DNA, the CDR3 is TGTGCCAGCAGCACTCACCGCGAAGCTTTCTTT.

The CDR3: CASSYSRGSVSYEQYF. DNA for the CDR3: TGTGCCAGCAGTTACTCCCGGGGTAGCGTCTCCTACGAGCAGTACTTC. The rearrangement joins TRBV6-5 to TRBJ2-7; maybe TRBD2 (5 bases). CDR1 is MNHEY and CDR2 is SVGAGI in the germline V gene. The CDR3 runs to 16 residues. The ends were cut back, 0 bases at V and 0 bases at J, with 12 bases in the middle.

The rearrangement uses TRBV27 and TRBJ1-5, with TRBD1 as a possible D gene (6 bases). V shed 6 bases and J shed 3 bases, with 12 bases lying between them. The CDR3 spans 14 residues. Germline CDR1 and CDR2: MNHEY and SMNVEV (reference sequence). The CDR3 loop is CASSPRGINQPQHF. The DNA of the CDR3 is TGTGCCAGCAGCCCCAGGGGTATCAATCAGCCCCAGCATTTT.